These T cell receptor beta chains were read from a single sample in a study of T cells in Graves' hyperthyroidism and ophthalmopathy. Using its own MiXCR run on the multiplex PCR reads, TCRdb lists one record per CDR3 protein. The repertoire has 350,000 to 400,000 distinct CDR3 sequences, more than 11% of them found once; the top ten carry about 11%. The sequenced sample was blood. The receptors were gathered from an older woman with Graves' hyperthyroidism. Both conserved end residues are part of each CDR3. The D gene is left open where the match is weak. Only some rows state a clone size, as once, few, many or a class for expanded clones.

>NA|TRBV11-2|NA|TRBJ2-1
TGTGCCAGCAGCTTAAGGGAGCCGTCCCGGGGGCAGTTCTTC
CASSLREPSRGQFF
>TRBD1|TRBV20-1|few|TRBJ1-4
TGCAGTGCTAGAGATCTTGACAGGGTTAATGAAAAACTGTTTTTT
CSARDLDRVNEKLFF
>NA|TRBV5-1|many|TRBJ1-2
TGCGCCAGCAGCTTGGGTGACAGGAACTATGGCTACACCTTC
CASSLGDRNYGYTF
>TRBD1|TRBV5-1|few|TRBJ2-6
TGCGCCAGCAGCTGGACAGGGAGCTCTGGGGCCAACGTCCTGACTTTC
CASSWTGSSGANVLTF
>NA|TRBV29-1|once|TRBJ1-1
TGCAGCGCGACGCGAGGAGGGGGAACGATGAACACTGAAGCTTTCTTT
CSATRGGGTMNTEAFF
>TRBD1|TRBV18|NA|TRBJ1-5
TGTGCCAGCTCACCACAGGGGGCTAAGGAGCCCCAGCATTTT
CASSPQGAKEPQHF
>NA|TRBV2|many|TRBJ2-7
TGTGCCAGCAGTGAAAATACGGACCAAACCTACGAGCAGTACTTC
CASSENTDQTYEQYF
>NA|TRBV20-1|many|TRBJ1-1
TGCAGTGCTATCCCCCCGCTCATGAACACTGAAGCTTTCTTT
CSAIPPLMNTEAFF
>TRBD1|TRBV4-1|few|TRBJ1-2
TGCGCCAGCAGCCAAGGACAGGGAGGGGACTATGGCTACACCTTC
CASSQGQGGDYGYTF
>TRBD1|TRBV28|NA|TRBJ1-4
TGTGCCAGCAGTGGGGGACAGGGGGAGTTAGTGGATGAAAAACTGTTTTTT
CASSGGQGELVDEKLFF
>TRBD2|TRBV9|many|TRBJ2-1
TGTGCCAGCAGCGGTCCGGGAGGCACCAATGAGCAGTTCTTC
CASSGPGGTNEQFF
>NA|TRBV2|few|TRBJ2-5
TGTGCCAGCAGTGAAAGCTTAGAACCCCTTGAGACCCAGTACTTC
CASSESLEPLETQYF
>NA|TRBV30|few|TRBJ2-3
TGTGCCTGGAGCCCTAGGGACCGGGATACGCAGTATTTT
CAWSPRDRDTQYF
>NA|TRBV30|NA|TRBJ2-1
TGTGCCTGGAGTGTACTGCAGGGGGGAATCGGGCCCCCCTACAATGAGCAGTTCTTC
CAWSVLQGGIGPPYNEQFF
>TRBD2|TRBV12-3/TRBV12-4|many|TRBJ2-1
TGTGCCAGCAGTCCTAGCGGGAGTAGGAATGAGCAGTTCTTC
CASSPSGSRNEQFF
>NA|TRBV20-1|many|TRBJ2-7
TGCAGTGCGCCGCACGCCTACGAGCAGTACTTC
CSAPHAYEQYF
>TRBD2|TRBV20-1|many|TRBJ2-3
TGCAGTGCTAGAACAAATAGCGGGAGGGGAACAGATACGCAGTATTTT
CSARTNSGRGTDTQYF
>NA|TRBV2|many|TRBJ2-3
TGTGCCAGCAGTGAGGGCCAGGGGGGGACAGATACGCAGTATTTT
CASSEGQGGTDTQYF
>TRBD2|TRBV20-1|many|TRBJ2-7
TGCAGTGCTAGCCCCGGGACTAGCGGTTCCTACGAGCAGTACTTC
CSASPGTSGSYEQYF
>NA|TRBV14|few|TRBJ2-5
TGTGCCAGCAGCGTTTACAGGGCCGAGACCCAGTACTTC
CASSVYRAETQYF
>NA|TRBV10-3|many|TRBJ2-5
TGTGCCATCAGTGAGTCGAACGGCCAAGAGACCCAGTACTTC
CAISESNGQETQYF
>TRBD2|TRBV7-8|many|TRBJ2-4
TGTGCCAGCAGCTTAGCGCGGAGCGGGAGGATTAAAAACATTCAGTACTTC
CASSLARSGRIKNIQYF
>NA|TRBV11-2|many|TRBJ1-1
TGTGCCAGCAGCTTTTATGGACCGAACACTGAAGCTTTCTTT
CASSFYGPNTEAFF
>NA|TRBV27|NA|TRBJ2-3
TGTGCCAGCAGTCCGCAACCCAGCACAGATACGCAGTATTTT
CASSPQPSTDTQYF
>NA|TRBV27|many|TRBJ2-3
TGTGCCAGCAGCCCAGACCAGCGGAGAACAGATACGCAGTATTTT
CASSPDQRRTDTQYF
>TRBD1|TRBV5-1|NA|TRBJ2-7
TGCGCCAGCAGCGCCTTACCCGGGACAGGGCCCTACGAGCAGTACTTC
CASSALPGTGPYEQYF
>NA|TRBV14|few|TRBJ2-1
TGTGCCAGCAGCCCCCGGGTATTGGGATCTGAGCAGTTCTTC
CASSPRVLGSEQFF
>TRBD2|TRBV6-1|few|TRBJ2-1
TGTGCCAGCAGTCCCCCCGGACTAGCGGGAGGGCCGAGCTACAATGAGCAGTTCTTC
CASSPPGLAGGPSYNEQFF
>TRBD2|TRBV20-1|NA|TRBJ2-3
TGCAGTGCTATCCTAGCGGCGGGTACAGATACGCAGTATTTT
CSAILAAGTDTQYF
>NA|TRBV25-1|NA|TRBJ2-2
TGTGCCAGCAGTGAAGCCCCCAGGAAGGAGAAAACGAACACCGGGGAGCTGTTTTTT
CASSEAPRKEKTNTGELFF
>NA|TRBV10-3|many|TRBJ1-2
TGTGCCATCAGTGAGTCGACGCCAGATTATGGCTACACCTTC
CAISESTPDYGYTF
>TRBD2|TRBV24-1|many|TRBJ2-1
TGTGCCACCAGTGATTTGAGGGGCGGCCCGGGACTAGCGCACTACAATGAGCAGTTCTTC
CATSDLRGGPGLAHYNEQFF
>NA|TRBV10-2|NA|TRBJ1-3
TGCGCCAGCAGTGGACACGGAGAGGCTTCTTCTGGAAACACCATATATTTT
CASSGHGEASSGNTIYF
>TRBD2|TRBV5-1|many|TRBJ2-1
TGCGCCAGCAGCTTGGCCTACAACCGCGGGGGTGAGCAGTTCTTC
CASSLAYNRGGEQFF
>TRBD2|TRBV12-5|many|TRBJ2-1
TGTGCTAGTGGTTTTTTAGCGGGAGCCTGGGACAATGAGCAGTTCTTC
CASGFLAGAWDNEQFF
>TRBD1|TRBV30|NA|TRBJ2-1
TGTGCCTGGGCGACAGGGTTCCACGAGCAGTTCTTC
CAWATGFHEQFF
>TRBD1|TRBV18|NA|TRBJ1-2
TGTGCCAGCGCTCCGGGACAGGTTTCAGTGGTCTATGGCTACACCTTC
CASAPGQVSVVYGYTF
>TRBD1|TRBV7-6|NA|TRBJ2-2
TGTGCCAGCAGCATGAGACCGGGACAGGACTTAAGGGAGCTGTTTTTT
CASSMRPGQDLRELFF
>TRBD2|TRBV12-3/TRBV12-4|NA|TRBJ2-4
TGTGCCAGCAGTCCCCCCTCGACTAGCGCTGGCATTCAGTACTTC
CASSPPSTSAGIQYF
>TRBD2|TRBV6-1|few|TRBJ2-1
TGTGCCAGCAGCAAGGGACTAGCGGGAGTCAATGAGCAGTTCTTC
CASSKGLAGVNEQFF
>NA|TRBV10-3|many|TRBJ2-3
TGTGCCACCGAAACCGGGACTCAAGATACGCAGTATTTT
CATETGTQDTQYF
>NA|TRBV7-2|many|TRBJ2-3
TGTGCCAGCAGCTTACGGAGGACAGATACGCAGTATTTT
CASSLRRTDTQYF
>NA|TRBV20-1|few|TRBJ2-1
TGCAGTGCTACGCTGCACAATGAGCAGTTCTTC
CSATLHNEQFF
>TRBD1|TRBV5-1|NA|TRBJ1-2
TGCGCCAGCAGCGAAAGACAGGGGGCGCGATATGGCTACACCTTC
CASSERQGARYGYTF
>NA|TRBV6-1|many|TRBJ2-7
TGTGCCAGCAGTGAACCGGGCCACAGGGCTCTTCGTTTCGAGCAGTACTTC
CASSEPGHRALRFEQYF
>TRBD2|TRBV2|many|TRBJ2-5
TGTGCCAGCAGTAATAGCGGGAGGGGAGAGACCCAGTACTTC
CASSNSGRGETQYF